Presented here are 2 T cell receptor beta chains from one specimen sequenced in a study of OX40 agonist ivuxolimab in advanced cancers. Measured with immunoSEQ multiplex PCR; TCRdb has only the in-frame clones, and not every one. The sample shows nearly 90,000 clones, around 87% of them seen only once. This sample comprised CD4+ or CD8+ T cells sorted from blood, obtained in a trial of the OX40 agonist ivuxolimab. The receptors derive from an adult with an advanced solid tumor such as melanoma, head and neck, liver or kidney cancer.

The chain combines TRBV7-2 with TRBJ2-7, with 8 bases aligning to TRBD1. CDR3 length equals 15 residues. With V trimmed by 1 base and J by 4 bases, 6 bases remained unmatched. Germline V lookup: CDR1 SGHTA, CDR2 FQGNSA. The CDR3 DNA is TGTGCCAGCAGCTTAGTCCCAGGGGGCGCTTACGAGCAGTACTTC. It is translated as CASSLVPGGAYEQYF.

The V gene is TRBV6-5, the J gene TRBJ1-1, with 8 nucleotides matching TRBD1. Germline V lookup: CDR1 MNHEY, CDR2 SVGAGI. This CDR3 comprises 15 residues. The V gene end was trimmed by 6 bases and the J gene end by 4 bases; junction bases not matched to a gene: 10. The CDR3 DNA reads TGTGCCAGCAGCTCCGCAGGGGGCGGGGGCACTGAAGCTTTCTTT. Its protein is CASSSAGGGGTEAFF.